A single sample gave rise to the 9 T cell receptor beta chains below, sequenced in a study of response to subunit inactivated influenza vaccine. TCRdb reprocessed the RT-PCR reads with MiXCR, giving one entry per CDR3 protein. The sample has roughly 500,000 distinct CDR3 sequences; about 15% are singletons. The sequenced sample was CD4+ T cells sorted from PBMCs, obtained about 23 months after vaccination. The receptors here all came from a man between 50 and 75 years old who received an inactivated influenza vaccine.

The chain recombines TRBV5-1 with TRBJ2-3; 12 bases line up with TRBD2. This CDR3 comprises 17 residues. V lost 4 bases, J lost 3 bases, and 9 bases stayed unmatched. CDR1 is SGHRS, CDR2 YFSETQ, per germline. The CDR3: CASSHDPTSGGTDTQYF. The CDR3 DNA sequence: TGCGCCAGCAGCCACGACCCGACTAGCGGGGGAACAGATACGCAGTATTTT.

This clonotype was observed a handful of times. The chain joins TRBV11-2 to TRBJ2-7; D call uncertain. CDR1 and CDR2 from the germline V gene are SGHAT and FQNNGV. Trimming pared 1 base from V and 0 bases from J, leaving 16 bases between. The CDR3 spans 17 residues. The CDR3 reads CASSLVSAGRLSYEQYF. CDR3 DNA sequence: TGTGCCAGCAGCTTAGTGTCCGCAGGCCGGCTCTCCTACGAGCAGTACTTC.

CDR3 nucleotide sequence: TGCAGTGCTAGGTTTAGCGAGTACCCCTACGAGCAGTACTTC. Its translation is CSARFSEYPYEQYF. This chain links TRBV20-1 with TRBJ2-7; D is possibly TRBD2 (5 bases). The germline gives CDR1 DFQATT, CDR2 SNEGSKA (reference sequence). V was clipped by 3 bases and J by 2 bases, with 14 bases between them. This CDR3 spans 14 amino acids.

Only one count was recorded for this clonotype. The chain joins TRBV24-1 to TRBJ2-1; 8 nucleotides agree with TRBD2. J was trimmed by 14 bases and V by 4 bases; bases with no gene match: 6. This CDR3 comprises 12 residues. Germline loops: CDR1 KGHDR, CDR2 SFDVKD. CDR3 sequence: CATSESGTREFF. CDR3 DNA sequence: TGTGCCACCAGTGAGTCCGGGACTAGAGAGTTCTTC.

There are many counts of this clonotype. This chain joins TRBV7-7 and TRBJ2-1; maybe TRBD2 (5 bases). Trimming left V 0 bases short and J 8 bases short, with 11 bases between. This CDR3 is 14 amino acids long. The germline V gene has CDR1 SSHAT and CDR2 FNYEAQ (reference sequence). CDR3 bases: TGTGCCAGCAGCTTAGCGGGAGTCTTGGATGAGCAGTTCTTC. Protein: CASSLAGVLDEQFF.

The chain couples TRBV29-1 to TRBJ2-1; the D is unclear. Looked up from germline, CDR1 is SQVTM and CDR2 is ANQGSEA. The germline V and J ends were trimmed by 5 bases and 3 bases, with 14 bases remaining between them. The CDR3 contains 14 residues. The CDR3 sequence is CSVIPKGIYNEQFF. The CDR3 coding sequence is TGCAGCGTTATCCCCAAGGGTATCTACAATGAGCAGTTCTTC.

The sample holds many counts of this clonotype. The chain uses TRBV18 and TRBJ2-3; no reliable D call. V was clipped by 8 bases and J by 6 bases, with 12 bases between them. The CDR3 covers 12 residues. Germline values: CDR1 KGHSH, CDR2 LQKENI. In DNA, the CDR3 is TGTGCCAGCAGCCCCCCTGGGGATACGCAGTATTTT. This encodes CASSPPGDTQYF.

The chain joins TRBV2 to TRBJ2-1, with 11 bases identical to TRBD2. This CDR3 region has 14 residues. CDR1 and CDR2 (germline): SNHLY, FYNNEI. V trimming: 4 bases; J trimming: 6 bases; junction bases outside the gene matches: 2. The CDR3 spells CASSGLAGRNEQFF. The CDR3 DNA follows: TGTGCCAGCAGTGGACTAGCGGGACGCAATGAGCAGTTCTTC.

This chain joins TRBV7-9 and TRBJ2-7; 10 bases match TRBD1. The CDR3 is made up of 15 amino acids. Unmatched junction bases numbered 10, after V lost 6 bases and J lost 5 bases. Germline CDR1 SEHNR, CDR2 FQNEAQ (reference sequence). In nucleotides, the CDR3 is TGTGCCAGCAGTCAGTACCGGGACAGGGGCCACGAGCAGTACTTC. The encoded protein is CASSQYRDRGHEQYF.